This T cell receptor (beta chain) derives from a study of regulatory T cells in long-lasting Graves disease (dated by TCRdb to about 2021). Regarding the study in general: Newly diagnosed Graves' disease patients had taken antithyroid drugs for less than 3 months. Patients with persistent Graves' disease were compared with patients with newly diagnosed Graves' disease using TCR sequencing and RNA sequencing of peripheral blood. The study was registered as a clinical trial and conducted in China. A total of some 35 samples underwent TCR sequencing, from roughly 13 patients with persistent Graves' disease and roughly 20 patients with newly diagnosed Graves' disease. General findings and caveats noted by the study authors: The authors acknowledged the small sample size as a limitation that may reduce accuracy. Only peripheral blood was studied, because thyroid tissue, the primary lesion, was inaccessible. More public clonotypes were shared among persistent patients (2,741) than among newly diagnosed patients (roughly 960). Only the TCR beta chain was sequenced and analyzed. Persistent disease showed preferential use of TRBV28, TRBJ1-2 and TRBJ2-5, whereas newly diagnosed disease favored TRBV20-1 and TRBJ2-1. Lower TCR Shannon entropy and fewer highly expanded clones were observed in persistent Graves' disease patients than in newly diagnosed patients, which suggested clonal expansion.

Library prep was done by multiplex PCR. TCRdb shows the sequencer as Illumina HiSeq 4000. CDR3 regions were amplified by Arm-PCR with iRepertoire HTBI primers to construct TCR beta libraries. Gel purification was performed on PCR products prior to sequencing. The original pipeline was this. Across samples, 62 TRBV and roughly 15 TRBJ segments were identified and used for gene usage analysis of CDR3 amino acid clonotypes. COPE and FqMerger were used to merge filtered high-quality paired reads into contigs. BLAST was used to align contigs to the IMGT TRBV, TRBD and TRBJ reference genes, and CDR3 was defined following IMGT. Any clonotype with a frequency above 0.1% was classified as a highly expanded clone. Repertoire diversity was measured by Shannon entropy, and V-J evenness by the Gini coefficient. A clonotype found in more than one individual was treated as public. In-frame beta chains were kept once TCRdb had trimmed the public reads at Q25 with fastp and called clones with MiXCR. Identical CDR3 protein sequences are pooled into one entry, listed with their most common genes and DNA. The V and J calls were not made by the authors but by TCRdb's processing. The sample table holds 450,000 to 600,000 distinct CDR3 sequences, of which roughly 13% were seen once. Clones ranked in the top ten supply roughly a tenth of the sample.

Per the germline V gene, KGHSH is the CDR1 and LQKENI is the CDR2. V is shortened by 1 base, J by 2 bases, and the region joining them spans 16 bases. Inclusive of the bounding cysteine and phenylalanine, the CDR3 is 17 residues long. The read is trimmed to its CDR3 DNA, 51 bases read in frame from base 1. In regard to this clonotype: The target of this receptor is not known. Base quality data are lacking; no much larger clone is found one base away.

The label giving this sample's time point can be read as: newly diagnosed GD, antithyroid drugs for less than 3 months. RNA was extracted from PBMCs in TRIzol for both TCR sequencing and RNA sequencing. The diagnosis of Graves' disease followed American Thyroid Association guidelines. Patients for the study were recruited at an endocrinology department in Xi'an, China. Each patient gave 8.5 to 9.5 milliliters of peripheral blood, collected in an EDTA anticoagulant tube. Ficoll Paque Plus density gradient separation was used to isolate PBMCs, and no further T cell sorting was performed. RNA quality was checked with an Agilent 2100 Bioanalyzer and agarose gel, and concentration with a NanoDrop 2000. This sample also belongs to another study, concerning T cells in Graves' hyperthyroidism and ophthalmopathy. According to the second study: Graves' hyperthyroidism was defined as stable when no progression to ophthalmopathy occurred over 18 months of follow-up. Hyperthyroidism patients were aged 18 to 65 years and newly diagnosed, with disease duration of less than 2 months. Exclusion was applied to patients with uncontrolled infections, other autoimmune diseases, pregnancy or lactation. Diagnoses were based on clinical symptoms, serum thyroxine and TRAb, thyroid ultrasound and orbital computed tomography. A first-round RT-PCR of the TCR CDR3 used the HTBI primer set with the Qiagen OneStep RT-PCR kit. Most expanded thyroid clonotypes (frequency above 0.001) were also found in blood, which suggests that blood repertoires may mirror thyroid immune responses. In cross-validation, a model built on a 13 V-J signature told ophthalmopathy apart from stable hyperthyroidism with over 85% sensitivity and about 81% specificity, and in testing the same model reached 80%/75%. In validation, progression to ophthalmopathy was predicted by the model with 55% to 71% sensitivity and roughly 72% specificity, a median of approximately 6.5 months before onset. A discovery cohort of about 100 patients, roughly 43 with Graves' ophthalmopathy and under 60 with stable Graves' hyperthyroidism, was used to find distinguishing TCR V-J signatures. Whether ophthalmopathy could be predicted prospectively was tested in an independent validation cohort made up of about 18 hyperthyroidism patients plus 17 patients who later progressed to ophthalmopathy. The roughly 90 discovery patients were divided at random into training and test sets in a 7:3 ratio. Thyroid tissue and blood T-cell repertoires from six Graves' hyperthyroidism patients were also compared in the study. After blood sampling, hyperthyroidism patients were treated with methimazole at a starting dose of 30 mg daily, and ophthalmopathy patients were treated with high-dose intravenous methylprednisolone. Libraries were constructed in a second round of multiplex PCR, after which size selection and purification were performed. Sequencing of the libraries was done on an Illumina HiSeq2000 using paired-end 100 bp reads. Raw data were processed with SOAPnuke, discarding reads with adapters, uncalled bases, mean Phred below 15, or no exact constant-primer or identifier match. High-quality paired reads were merged using COPE v1.2.5, and each unique nucleotide sequence was defined as a clonotype. MiTCR v1.1 was used to align the clonotypes against IMGT TRBV, TRBD and TRBJ reference segments. Analysis was restricted to V-J combinations with a frequency above 0.0001, which covered about 99% of repertoires. A TCS score was defined as the ratio of F50 (clonal expansion) to E x V (chaos), with BLOSUM62-based TCRdist applied between CDR3 peptides within each V-J. Welch's t-statistics and random forest reduced 450 to 600 V-J features to 13, which were used in a naive Bayes classifier (R e1071). No statistical method was used to fix the sample size in advance, and group allocation was not hidden from the investigators. The paper reports TCR Vbeta CDR3 sequencing of over 120 peripheral blood samples: over 40 ophthalmopathy, fewer than 80 hyperthyroidism and roughly 17 progressor patients.

The source of this sequence is a young man with Graves disease. Donor details come from another sample of the same person, matched by shared clones. The sample was peripheral blood mononuclear cells (PBMCs), taken at new diagnosis, from a patient treated with antithyroid drugs. The chain is made from TRBV18 and TRBJ2-3, with no D gene named confidently. The bases are TGTGCCAGCTCACCACTGTTTGGGGATTCAGACACAGATACGCAGTATTTT. This gives the protein CASSPLFGDSDTDTQYF.